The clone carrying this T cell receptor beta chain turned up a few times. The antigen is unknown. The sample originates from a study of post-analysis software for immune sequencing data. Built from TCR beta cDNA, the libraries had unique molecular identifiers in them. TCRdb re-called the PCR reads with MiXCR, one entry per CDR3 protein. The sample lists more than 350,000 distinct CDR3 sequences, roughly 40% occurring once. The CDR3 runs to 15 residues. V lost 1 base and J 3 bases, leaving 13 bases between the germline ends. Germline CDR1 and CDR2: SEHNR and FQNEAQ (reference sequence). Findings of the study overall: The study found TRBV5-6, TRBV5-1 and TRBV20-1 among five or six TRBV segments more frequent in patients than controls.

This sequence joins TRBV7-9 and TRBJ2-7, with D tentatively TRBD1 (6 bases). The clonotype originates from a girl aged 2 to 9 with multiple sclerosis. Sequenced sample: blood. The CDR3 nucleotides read TGTGCCAGCAGCTTAGGACAGGCCATTAACTACGAGCAGTACTTC. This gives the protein CASSLGQAINYEQYF.